This is a list of T cell receptor beta chains from one sample in a study of blood T cell repertoires in COVID-19. The data were produced by immunoSEQ multiplex PCR, yet TCRdb's version contains in-frame clones alone and is incomplete. This sample has some 250,000 clones, with roughly 85% found just once. Input material: PBMCs or T cells enriched from blood (not recorded which). Receptors were obtained from a woman aged 45-65 years who had recovered from COVID-19. Both conserved end residues are part of each CDR3.

j_gene: TRBJ1-5; v_gene: TRBV10-3; CDR3aa: CAISAGGNQPQHF
j_gene: TRBJ1-6; v_gene: TRBV10-3; CDR3aa: CAIRPDRDNSPLHF
j_gene: TRBJ1-1; v_gene: TRBV18; CDR3aa: CASSLMNTEAFF
j_gene: TRBJ1-1; v_gene: TRBV3-1/TRBV3-2; CDR3aa: CASSHRGGANTEAFF
j_gene: TRBJ2-1; v_gene: TRBV21-1; CDR3aa: CASIQGDSAYNEQFF
j_gene: TRBJ1-1; v_gene: TRBV18; CDR3aa: CASSPRQTTNTEAFF
j_gene: TRBJ2-7; v_gene: TRBV28; CDR3aa: CASRPQTGHQLLVRVNEQYF
j_gene: TRBJ1-1; v_gene: TRBV5-1; CDR3aa: CASSLGASTGQNTEAFF
j_gene: TRBJ2-3; v_gene: TRBV3-1/TRBV3-2; CDR3aa: CASSQAGLAGREQYF
j_gene: TRBJ1-2; v_gene: TRBV19; CDR3aa: CASNVAGVYGYTF
j_gene: TRBJ1-1; v_gene: TRBV2; CDR3aa: CASTGGDRTEAFF
j_gene: TRBJ2-1; v_gene: TRBV27; CDR3aa: CASSLGTSGRAQGEQFF
j_gene: TRBJ2-5; v_gene: TRBV4-1; CDR3aa: CASSQDTTGQETQYF
j_gene: TRBJ1-1; v_gene: TRBV7-9; CDR3aa: CASSPRADTEAFF
j_gene: TRBJ1-4; v_gene: TRBV11-2; CDR3aa: CASSLSHRVVEKLFF
j_gene: TRBJ2-3; v_gene: TRBV7-9; CDR3aa: CASSLSGGTQYF
j_gene: TRBJ2-7; v_gene: TRBV3-1/TRBV3-2; CDR3aa: CASSQGASGSAYEQYF
j_gene: TRBJ2-1; v_gene: TRBV7-9; CDR3aa: CASSLVPGTSGYDEQFF
j_gene: TRBJ1-1; v_gene: TRBV7-6; CDR3aa: CASSFALSGARTEAFF
j_gene: TRBJ2-5; v_gene: TRBV6-1; CDR3aa: CASSDGWSPPQETQYF
j_gene: TRBJ1-5; v_gene: TRBV3-1/TRBV3-2; CDR3aa: CASSPQFNQPQHF
j_gene: TRBJ2-3; v_gene: TRBV6-5; CDR3aa: CASGYQGVRTDTQYF
j_gene: TRBJ1-3; v_gene: TRBV5-1; CDR3aa: CASSLAGTDGISGNTIYF
j_gene: TRBJ2-7; v_gene: TRBV28; CDR3aa: CASSPWTGDFSYEQYF
j_gene: TRBJ2-3; v_gene: TRBV2; CDR3aa: CATRVAGGTDTQYF
j_gene: TRBJ2-2; v_gene: TRBV9; CDR3aa: CASSVITGELFF
j_gene: TRBJ1-2; v_gene: TRBV19; CDR3aa: CASSSRDRDGYTF
j_gene: TRBJ2-1; v_gene: TRBV24-1; CDR3aa: CATKDAGGGYNEQFF
j_gene: TRBJ2-3; v_gene: TRBV6-5; CDR3aa: CASSHPGQVPDTQYF
j_gene: TRBJ1-1; v_gene: TRBV3-1/TRBV3-2; CDR3aa: CASRSLSRGNTEAFF
j_gene: TRBJ2-5; v_gene: TRBV7-8; CDR3aa: CASSPGRGFETQYF
j_gene: TRBJ2-2; v_gene: TRBV6-5; CDR3aa: CASNARPSLGGELFF
j_gene: TRBJ2-1; v_gene: TRBV7-8; CDR3aa: CASSPLSSYNEQFF
j_gene: TRBJ2-7; v_gene: TRBV2; CDR3aa: CASSDRDRYEQYF
j_gene: TRBJ2-3; v_gene: TRBV28; CDR3aa: CASTGERGYRTDTQYF
j_gene: TRBJ1-1; v_gene: TRBV28; CDR3aa: CASSRGAGFTEAFF
j_gene: TRBJ1-3; v_gene: TRBV4-1; CDR3aa: CASSRLNGGNTIYF
j_gene: TRBJ1-2; v_gene: TRBV29-1; CDR3aa: CSGSGGSTGYTF
j_gene: TRBJ1-2; v_gene: TRBV15; CDR3aa: CATSRDRSSQGNYGYTF
j_gene: TRBJ2-2; v_gene: TRBV7-6; CDR3aa: CASSSAGRLYTGELFF
j_gene: TRBJ2-1; v_gene: TRBV4-2; CDR3aa: CASSPRLAGEDSDEQFF
j_gene: TRBJ1-4; v_gene: TRBV2; CDR3aa: CASTRGGQFNEKLFF
j_gene: TRBJ1-5; v_gene: TRBV27; CDR3aa: CASSLSRYSNQPQHF
j_gene: TRBJ1-4; v_gene: TRBV23-1; CDR3aa: CASRPRQGRGEKLFF
j_gene: TRBJ1-2; v_gene: TRBV5-4; CDR3aa: CASSARQGVVYGYTF
j_gene: TRBJ1-3; v_gene: TRBV19; CDR3aa: CASTDITFTGNTIYF
j_gene: TRBJ1-3; v_gene: TRBV4-2; CDR3aa: CASSQRGSGNTIYF
j_gene: TRBJ1-2; v_gene: TRBV5-6; CDR3aa: CASSLGRGPYGYTF
j_gene: TRBJ2-5; v_gene: TRBV14; CDR3aa: CASSQAYRGRRETQYF
j_gene: TRBJ2-7; v_gene: TRBV19; CDR3aa: CASSIEIFLGTGGAEQYF